The rows below give T cell receptor beta chains drawn from one sample of a study of shared clonotypes between healthy human individuals. Only in-frame clones appear in the TCRdb table, and some are missing; sequencing was by immunoSEQ multiplex PCR. The top ten clones hold about 0.4% of a sample with 1,400,000 or so clones, approximately 98.5% of them seen once. The sequencing sample was made of naive CD4+ T cells sorted from blood. Source of these receptors: a man younger than 40 in good health. Each CDR3 is given with its conserved first and last residue. Each record gives: clone size, D gene, V gene, J gene, CDR3 DNA, CDR3 protein. A D gene is named only where the DNA matches it firmly. The size of a clone is reported for some rows only, either as once, few or many, or as a class for expanded clones.

.	.	TRBV18	TRBJ1-4	TGTGCCAGCTCACTAACACTCGCAACTAATGAAAAACTGTTTTTT	CASSLTLATNEKLFF
.	TRBD1	TRBV10-1	TRBJ2-1	TGCGCCAGCAGTGAGTCCTGGGACAGGGGGAACTCCTACAATGAGCAGTTCTTC	CASSESWDRGNSYNEQFF
once	.	TRBV5-4	TRBJ2-2	TGTGCCAGCAGCTTGTCAGGACGGCACACCGGGGAGCTGTTTTTT	CASSLSGRHTGELFF
.	.	TRBV7-9	TRBJ2-1	TGTGCCAGCAGCTTAGAGGGACCCATGACCCGGTTCTTC	CASSLEGPMTRFF
.	.	TRBV7-9	TRBJ2-3	TGTGCCAGCAGCTTAGCGAGTGGCTTTCCAGATACGCAGTATTTT	CASSLASGFPDTQYF
.	.	TRBV9	TRBJ2-7	TGTGCCAGCAGCGCCGGGACCGGCATCAACGAGCAGTACTTC	CASSAGTGINEQYF
.	.	TRBV27	TRBJ2-1	TGTGCCAGCAGTTCCCTGACAGGATACAATGAGCAGTTCTTC	CASSSLTGYNEQFF
.	.	TRBV7-6	TRBJ2-5	TGTGCCAGCAGCTCAGGAGGGTCGGGCCTACAAGAGACCCAGTACTTC	CASSSGGSGLQETQYF
.	TRBD1	TRBV5-1	TRBJ2-7	TGCGCCAGCAGCCGTGGGGACAGGGTCTACGAGCAGTACTTC	CASSRGDRVYEQYF
.	.	TRBV7-9	TRBJ2-3	TGTGCCAGCAGCCCTGGACTGTCGGGCACAGATACGCAGTATTTT	CASSPGLSGTDTQYF
.	.	TRBV6-1	TRBJ2-1	TGTGCCAGCAGTGAAGCAGGGGGGCCGGTAAATGAGCAGTTCTTC	CASSEAGGPVNEQFF
.	TRBD1	TRBV29-1	TRBJ2-1	TGCAGCGTTGAATTTCAGGGGGCTGTCCAGCGCCAGTTCTTC	CSVEFQGAVQRQFF
.	.	TRBV4-1	TRBJ2-1	TGCGCCAGCAGCCAAGACTTGGACCTAAAGCAGTTCTTC	CASSQDLDLKQFF
.	.	TRBV30	TRBJ1-1	TGTGCCTGGAGTGTACTTAGGGCGAACACTGAAGCTTTCTTT	CAWSVLRANTEAFF
.	.	TRBV15	TRBJ2-1	TGTGCCACCAGCAGAGTTTGGGACAACAACAATGAGCAGTTCTTC	CATSRVWDNNNEQFF
.	TRBD1	TRBV19	TRBJ1-1	TGTGCCAGTAGTAGACCGGGACAGGAAGCTTTCTTT	CASSRPGQEAFF
.	TRBD1	TRBV5-1	TRBJ2-1	TGCGCCAGCAGCGAGGACAGGTCTTGGATCAATGAGCAGTTCTTC	CASSEDRSWINEQFF
.	.	TRBV2	TRBJ2-3	TGTGCCAGCAGTGAAGCGCTGGCTAACACAGATACGCAGTATTTT	CASSEALANTDTQYF
.	.	TRBV28	TRBJ2-2	TGTGCCAGCACCCTGGGGGGGAACACCGGGGAGCTGTTTTTT	CASTLGGNTGELFF
.	TRBD2	TRBV18	TRBJ2-1	TGTGCCAGCTCACCGGGACTAGCGTACAATGAGCAGTTCTTC	CASSPGLAYNEQFF
once	TRBD1	TRBV7-9	TRBJ1-2	TGTGCCAGCAGCTTAGTGGGGACAGGGGATGGCTACACCTTC	CASSLVGTGDGYTF
.	.	TRBV9	TRBJ1-3	TGTGCCAGCAGCCATGGGGAGCGACGAGGAAACACCATATATTTT	CASSHGERRGNTIYF